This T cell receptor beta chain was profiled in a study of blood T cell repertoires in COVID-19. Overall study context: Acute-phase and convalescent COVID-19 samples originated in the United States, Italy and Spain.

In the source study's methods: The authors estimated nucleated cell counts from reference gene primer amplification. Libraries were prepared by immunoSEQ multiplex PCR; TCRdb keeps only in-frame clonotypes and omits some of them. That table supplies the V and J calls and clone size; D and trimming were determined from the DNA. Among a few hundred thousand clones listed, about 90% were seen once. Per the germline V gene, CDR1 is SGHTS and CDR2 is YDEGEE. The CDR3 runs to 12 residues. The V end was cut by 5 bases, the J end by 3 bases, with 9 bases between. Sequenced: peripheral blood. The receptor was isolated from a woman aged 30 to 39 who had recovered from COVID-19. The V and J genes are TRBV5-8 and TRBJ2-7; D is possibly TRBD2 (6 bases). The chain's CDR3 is CASSAGLYEQYF. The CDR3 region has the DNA TGTGCCAGCAGTGCGGGACTCTACGAGCAGTACTTC. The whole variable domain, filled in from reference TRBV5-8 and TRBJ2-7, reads EAGVTQSPTHLIKTRGQQATLRCSPISGHTSVYWYQQALGLGLQFLLWYDEGEERNRGNFPPRFSGRQFPNYSSELNVNALELEDSALYLCASSAGLYEQYFGPGTRLTVT.